The table lists the clone carrying this T cell receptor beta chain with a few counts. Germline-derived CDR1 and CDR2 are SQVTM and ANQGSEA. The CDR3 is 14 amino acids. The ends lost 8 bases at V and 4 bases at J; junction bases unmatched: 13. This record belongs to a study of Graves' ophthalmopathy and Graves' hyperthyroidism. RNA transcripts were the source from which TCR beta CDR3 regions were amplified. After a first-round RT-PCR with HTBI primers, a second-round multiplex PCR was run. TCRdb reanalysed the multiplex PCR reads using MiXCR and keeps one entry per CDR3 protein. The table includes around 400,000 distinct CDR3 sequences, 20% to 25% detected once.

The rearrangement joins TRBV29-1 to TRBJ1-1; 7 nucleotides line up with TRBD1. The sequenced sample was peripheral blood. The clonotype was recovered from a young woman with stable Graves' hyperthyroidism. This CDR3 is CSSERGGGSTEAFF. The CDR3 DNA follows: TGCAGCTCTGAGAGAGGGGGCGGGAGCACTGAAGCTTTCTTT.